These 26 T cell receptor beta chains were all obtained from the same sample, sequenced in a study of long-term antiretroviral therapy in people with HIV. The authors ran the immunoSEQ assay, v3.0, at survey level. The table came from immunoSEQ multiplex PCR; TCRdb's copy has only in-frame clones and leaves some out. The repertoire has more than 35,000 clones, 70% to 90% of them found once; the top ten carry roughly a tenth. Sequencing was performed on unsorted PBMCs, taken 2.2 years after starting antiretroviral therapy. Source of these receptors: a man aged 18 to 30 with HIV.

This clone was observed once. The chain recombines TRBV27 with TRBJ1-3, with 8 positions matching TRBD1. V dropped 6 bases and J dropped 3; count of bases not matched to a gene: 13. The CDR3 is 17 amino acids. CDR1 is MNHEY, CDR2 SMNVEV, per germline (reference sequence). CDR3 in DNA: TGTGCCAGCAGAACACTATACAGGGGGGAACTTGGAAACACCATATATTTT. Residues: CASRTLYRGELGNTIYF.

This chain uses TRBV27 with TRBJ1-2, with D possibly matching TRBD1 (6 bases). The length of the CDR3 is 13 residues. The V end lost 9 bases, the J end lost 6 bases, and 17 bases lay between the germline ends. From germline, CDR1 is MNHEY and CDR2 SMNVEV (reference sequence). Here the CDR3 reads CASGGGGQDGYTF. The CDR3 DNA reads as TGTGCCAGTGGGGGAGGGGGGCAGGATGGCTACACCTTC.

This clone has just a few counts. The chain uses TRBV7-8 and TRBJ1-1; D is ambiguous. V lost 0 bases and J lost 1, with 3 bases in between. This CDR3 spans 13 amino acids. The germline V gene has CDR1 SGHVS and CDR2 FQNEAQ. The CDR3 nucleotides are TGTGCCAGCAGCTTAGCAAGGAACACTGAAGCTTTCTTT. As protein: CASSLARNTEAFF.

The chain employs TRBV19 and TRBJ2-3, with 8 bases that match TRBD2. The CDR3 covers 13 residues. Germline V lookup: CDR1 LNHDA, CDR2 SQIVND (reference sequence). J was trimmed by 6 bases and V by 6 bases; bases with no gene match: 5. The CDR3 is CASSGGAADTQYF. CDR3 in DNA: TGTGCCAGTAGCGGGGGGGCAGCGGATACGCAGTATTTT.

The chain has TRBV6-1 and TRBJ1-2; the D is unclear. This CDR3 spans 13 amino acids. Looked up from germline, CDR1 is MNHNS and CDR2 is SASEGT. The germline V and J ends were trimmed by 0 bases and 8 bases, with 10 bases remaining between them. CDR3 region: CASSEAGLGGYTF. The CDR3 DNA follows: TGTGCCAGCAGTGAAGCGGGATTAGGCGGCTACACCTTC.

The V and J genes are TRBV29-1 and TRBJ2-2; 10 bases match TRBD1. The germline V gene encodes CDR1 SQVTM and CDR2 ANQGSEA. CDR3 size: 13 residues. The junction had 2 bases not matched to a gene; V was cut back by 7 bases and J by 3 bases. The CDR3 bases are TGCAGCGCTGGGACAGGGGACACCGGGGAGCTGTTTTTT. It is translated as CSAGTGDTGELFF.

The chain links TRBV5-4 to TRBJ2-1; 8 bases are shared with TRBD1. CDR1 and CDR2 from the germline V gene are SGHNT and YYREEE (reference sequence). V gave up 1 base and J gave up 9 bases; unmatched junction bases: 3. The length of the CDR3 is 13 residues. CDR3 loop: CASSLTGGSEQFF. The CDR3 nucleotides are TGTGCCAGCAGCTTGACAGGGGGAAGTGAGCAGTTCTTC.

V usage is TRBV7-3 and J usage is TRBJ2-5; TRBD2 aligns across 7 bases. The CDR3 is 15 amino acids. V trimming: 2 bases; J trimming: 3 bases; junction bases outside the gene matches: 6. Germline-derived CDR1 and CDR2 are SGHTA and FQGTGA. CDR3 sequence reads: CASSLGVAGEETQYF. The CDR3 coding sequence is TGTGCCAGCAGCTTAGGCGTGGCGGGAGAAGAGACCCAGTACTTC.

This clone was counted only a few times. This chain links TRBV2 with TRBJ1-2, with a tentative D call TRBD1 (5 bases). Germline V lookup: CDR1 SNHLY, CDR2 FYNNEI. V gave up 11 bases and J gave up 2 bases, with 15 bases separating them. The CDR3 contains 13 residues. The CDR3 DNA follows: TGTGCCGGCCTCGGGGGAGCGAACTATGGCTACACCTTC. Encoded protein: CAGLGGANYGYTF.

The chain carries TRBV5-8 and TRBJ2-7, with D tentatively TRBD2 (6 bases). V lost 1 base and J 6 bases, leaving 11 bases between the germline ends. Germline CDR1 SGHTS, CDR2 YDEGEE. This CDR3 is 13 amino acids long. CDR3 sequence (DNA): TGTGCCAGCAGCTTGAAGGGAGGTCTCGAGCAGTACTTC. Encoded protein: CASSLKGGLEQYF.

This chain joins TRBV27 and TRBJ2-1, with D possibly being TRBD1 or TRBD2 (5 bases each). The V gene's germline CDR1 is MNHEY and CDR2 SMNVEV (reference sequence). V was trimmed by 3 bases and J by 1 base, leaving 10 bases between them. The CDR3 sequence is 15 residues long. CDR3 residues: CASSFGAGSYNEQFF. The DNA of the CDR3 is TGTGCCAGCAGTTTTGGGGCGGGTTCCTACAATGAGCAGTTCTTC.

The CDR3 is CASRYLWEAGTDTQYF. In nucleotides, the CDR3 is TGTGCCAGCAGATACCTCTGGGAGGCTGGCACAGATACGCAGTATTTT. The chain couples TRBV2 to TRBJ2-3; a weak D match, TRBD2 (6 bases). Germline V gives CDR1 SNHLY, CDR2 FYNNEI. V shed 6 bases and J shed 1 base, with 17 bases lying between them. This CDR3 spans 16 amino acids.

V is TRBV5-4 and J is TRBJ2-7; the D is unclear. Germline values: CDR1 SGHNT, CDR2 YYREEE (reference sequence). This CDR3 region has 12 residues. Deletions cut 0 bases from V and 5 bases from J, with 6 bases between. Here the CDR3 reads CASSLGRNEQYF. The DNA for the CDR3 is TGTGCCAGCAGCTTGGGTAGGAACGAGCAGTACTTC.

V is TRBV5-6 and J is TRBJ1-2; D remains unclear. V lost 0 bases and J lost 12, with 15 bases in between. Germline lookup yields CDR1 SGHDT and CDR2 YYEEEE. This CDR3 contains 13 residues. The CDR3 region has the DNA TGTGCCAGCAGCTTGGCGGCAAGGGAGGACCACACCTTC. It is translated as CASSLAAREDHTF.

This chain connects TRBV29-1 to TRBJ2-1, with D uncertain. Germline loops: CDR1 SQVTM, CDR2 ANQGSEA. V lost 7 bases and J lost 4, with 11 bases in between. The length of the CDR3 is 12 residues. The CDR3 DNA is TGCAGCGCCAATGCGGAGTACAATGAGCAGTTCTTC. It encodes CSANAEYNEQFF.

The chain carries TRBV30 and TRBJ2-7; the D gene is possibly TRBD2 (5 bases). CDR1 and CDR2 from the germline V gene are GTSNPN and SVGIG (reference sequence). The CDR3 runs to 13 residues. The ends were cut back, 0 bases at V and 6 bases at J, with 12 bases in the middle. CDR3 sequence (DNA): TGTGCCTGGAGTGTGACAATCGCGGGCGAGCAGTACTTC. Translating gives CAWSVTIAGEQYF.

The rearrangement uses TRBV7-6 and TRBJ1-2; no clear D gene. This CDR3 has 16 residues. Germline loops: CDR1 SGHVS, CDR2 FNYEAQ. With 5 bases removed from V and 0 bases from J, the gap between germline ends came to 16 bases. CDR3 DNA sequence: TGTGCCAGCAGCCCCTCCCCAGGAAGAGCTAACTATGGCTACACCTTC. Translating it yields CASSPSPGRANYGYTF.

The chain uses TRBV15 and TRBJ1-1; D call uncertain. CDR1 and CDR2 from the germline V gene are LNHNV and YYDKDF (reference sequence). The CDR3 contains 14 residues. Trimming took off 4 bases at V and 0 bases at J, with 9 bases between the two ends. CDR3 nucleotide sequence: TGTGCCACCAGCAAAGAGGTCATGAACACTGAAGCTTTCTTT. Translation: CATSKEVMNTEAFF.

In DNA, the CDR3 is TGTGCCAGCAGGCGGATTTCCACCGGGGAGCTGTTTTTT. Translation gives CASRRISTGELFF. The V gene is TRBV6-5, the J gene TRBJ2-2, with unresolved D. The CDR3 loop spans 13 amino acids. Germline V CDR1 and CDR2: MNHEY, SVGAGI. The V end was cut by 6 bases, the J end by 4 bases, with 9 bases between.

The chain uses TRBV5-1 and TRBJ2-2, with TRBD2 matching over 12 bases. The CDR3 extends over 15 amino acids. Germline values: CDR1 SGHRS, CDR2 YFSETQ. With V trimmed by 3 bases and J by 3 bases, 0 bases remained unmatched. The CDR3 loop is CASSWTSGDTGELFF. In DNA, the CDR3 is TGCGCCAGCAGCTGGACTAGCGGGGACACCGGGGAGCTGTTTTTT.

The V and J genes are TRBV10-3 and TRBJ2-7; 10 nucleotides line up with TRBD1. Trimming at V came to 1 base and at J to 0 bases, leaving 3 bases not matched to a gene. The CDR3 has 16 residues. Germline loops: CDR1 ENHRY, CDR2 SYGVKD. In nucleotides, the CDR3 is TGTGCCATCAGTGAGTTCGGGACAGGGGTCTCCTACGAGCAGTACTTC. This codes for CAISEFGTGVSYEQYF.

J is TRBJ1-2 and V is TRBV28; D is ambiguous. Germline V gene data show CDR1 as MDHEN and CDR2 as SYDVKM. The ends were cut back, 4 bases at V and 3 bases at J, with 6 bases in the middle. There are 12 residues in the CDR3. CDR3 amino acids: CASSSLYYGYTF. As DNA, the CDR3 is TGTGCCAGCAGTTCACTTTACTATGGCTACACCTTC.

J is TRBJ1-1 and V is TRBV18; D remains ambiguous. The CDR3 length is 13 residues. Germline CDR1 KGHSH, CDR2 LQKENI. Trimming removed 2 bases from V and 7 bases from J, with 11 bases in between. The CDR3 here is CASSPERAVEAFF. The DNA of the CDR3 is TGTGCCAGCTCACCAGAGCGTGCGGTTGAAGCTTTCTTT.

This clone was found once. The J gene is TRBJ2-5, the V gene TRBV25-1; possibly TRBD1 or TRBD2 for D (5 bases each). The length of the CDR3 is 16 residues. CDR1 and CDR2 (germline): MGHDK, SYGVNS. V lost 2 bases to trimming and J lost 5 bases, with 18 bases between them. CDR3 protein: CASSEAAGTRSETQYF. In DNA, the CDR3 is TGTGCCAGCAGTGAAGCCGCAGGGACCCGGTCGGAGACCCAGTACTTC.

The CDR3 loop reads CASSRPGRGDTQYF. DNA for the CDR3: TGTGCCAGCAGTCGTCCCGGGAGAGGAGATACGCAGTATTTT. The chain employs TRBV7-2 and TRBJ2-3; D possibly corresponds to TRBD2 (6 bases). Germline values: CDR1 SGHTA, CDR2 FQGNSA. V gave up 6 bases and J gave up 5 bases, with 15 bases separating them. CDR3 size: 14 residues.

This clone is a singleton in its sample. The chain uses TRBV5-4 and TRBJ2-3, with unresolved D. CDR3 size: 14 residues. Germline values: CDR1 SGHNT, CDR2 YYREEE (reference sequence). V shed 1 base and J shed 0 bases, with 6 bases lying between them. Written as DNA, the CDR3 is TGTGCCAGCAGCTTGAGAGGTAGCACAGATACGCAGTATTTT. Translating gives CASSLRGSTDTQYF.